Shown below are 16 T cell receptor beta chains from a single sample sequenced in a study of cytomegalovirus exposure and HLA in healthy donors. Primers included in the PCR were 60 Vbeta and 13 Jbeta primers. Only in-frame clones appear in the TCRdb table, and some are missing; sequencing was by immunoSEQ multiplex PCR. The table lists hundreds of thousands of clones, approximately 84% of them singletons. Sequenced input: PBMCs. These receptors were obtained from a woman between 40 and 55 years old in good health and CMV-seronegative.

The chain has TRBV9 and TRBJ2-7; 11 bases line up with TRBD2. The CDR3 contains 16 residues. CDR1 SGDLS and CDR2 YYNGEE come from the germline V gene. With 3 bases clipped from V and 0 bases from J, the junction kept 5 bases outside the gene matches. The DNA of the CDR3 is TGTGCCAGCAGCGAAGGGGGACTAGCGGACTCCTACGAGCAGTACTTC. Protein product: CASSEGGLADSYEQYF.

V and J are TRBV28 and TRBJ1-2; D is unclear. The V gene lost 4 bases and the J gene lost 7 bases, with 7 bases spanning the gap. This CDR3 is built from 11 residues. Germline values: CDR1 MDHEN, CDR2 SYDVKM. CDR3 coding DNA: TGTGCCAGCAGTTCCCGGGGTGGCTACACCTTC. This sequence encodes CASSSRGGYTF.

The V and J genes are TRBV6-1 and TRBJ2-5; TRBD2 might be the D (6 bases). Trimming removed 2 bases from V and 0 bases from J, with 10 bases in between. The CDR3 has 15 amino acids. Germline CDR1 is MNHNS and CDR2 is SASEGT. CDR3 in amino acids: CASSEWDLHQETQYF. The CDR3, as DNA: TGTGCCAGCAGTGAATGGGACTTACACCAAGAGACCCAGTACTTC.

The rearrangement joins TRBV6-1 to TRBJ2-3; 8 nucleotides line up with TRBD2. Germline values: CDR1 MNHNS, CDR2 SASEGT. There are 15 residues in the CDR3. Trimming at V came to 3 bases and at J to 4 bases, leaving 6 bases not matched to a gene. CDR3 loop: CASSDYRGGADTQYF. The CDR3 DNA sequence: TGTGCCAGCAGTGATTACCGGGGGGGCGCAGATACGCAGTATTTT.

V is TRBV29-1 and J is TRBJ1-1; TRBD1 might be the D (5 bases). Trimming cost V 6 bases and J 1 base, with 9 bases left between them. CDR1 and CDR2 (germline): SQVTM, ANQGSEA. The CDR3 is made up of 12 amino acids. In DNA form, the CDR3 reads TGCAGCGTCGACGGGGGGAACACTGAAGCTTTCTTT. Translating gives CSVDGGNTEAFF.

This clone was observed once. The rearrangement uses TRBV18 and TRBJ1-5; 7 positions match TRBD1. This CDR3 has 14 residues. The V gene's germline CDR1 is KGHSH and CDR2 LQKENI. After removal of 5 bases from V and 2 bases from J, the junction contained 3 bases not matched to a gene. CDR3 nucleotides: TGTGCCAGCTCAATAACAGGGGGCAATCAGCCCCAGCATTTT. Amino acid sequence: CASSITGGNQPQHF.

This rearrangement joins TRBV11-3 to TRBJ2-7; D call uncertain. Trimming took 1 base from V and 6 from J, leaving 7 bases between them. Germline V CDR1 and CDR2: SGHNT, YENEEA. The CDR3 length is 12 residues. The DNA for the CDR3 is TGTGCCAGCAGCTTAGTCCTAGGCGAGCAGTACTTC. Translating gives CASSLVLGEQYF.

This sequence joins TRBV11-3 and TRBJ2-7; no reliable D call. V was cut by 2 bases and J by 3 bases, with 8 bases left in between. This CDR3 has 13 amino acids. Germline CDR1 reads SGHNT; CDR2 reads YENEEA. CDR3 sequence (DNA): TGTGCCAGCAGCTTATCGCACAGCTACGAGCAGTACTTC. It encodes CASSLSHSYEQYF.

J is TRBJ2-2 and V is TRBV27, with a possible D match to TRBD2 (5 bases). There are 16 residues in the CDR3. Per germline, CDR1 MNHEY and CDR2 SMNVEV (reference sequence). Trimming took 0 bases from V and 2 from J, leaving 10 bases between them. The CDR3 region is CASSLSGVPNTGELFF. CDR3 coding DNA: TGTGCCAGCAGTTTATCCGGGGTGCCAAACACCGGGGAGCTGTTTTTT.

The V and J genes are TRBV6-5 and TRBJ1-1, with 7 nucleotides matching TRBD1. The CDR3 contains 11 residues. Trimming cost V 6 bases and J 8 bases; bases outside gene matches: 3. Germline V gene data show CDR1 as MNHEY and CDR2 as SVGAGI. The CDR3 spells CASSQDREAFF. The CDR3 DNA reads TGTGCCAGCAGCCAGGACAGGGAAGCTTTCTTT.

This clone came up a few times. In the same sample, other DNA sequences code for this CDR3. V gene TRBV9 combines with J gene TRBJ2-2; D remains unclear. CDR1 SGDLS and CDR2 YYNGEE come from the germline V gene. The CDR3 consists of 15 residues. The ends were cut back, 3 bases at V and 0 bases at J, with 9 bases in the middle. The CDR3 coding sequence is TGTGCCAGCAGCGCCTCCGGGTCGAACACCGGGGAGCTGTTTTTT. Encoded protein: CASSASGSNTGELFF.

The chain couples TRBV14 to TRBJ2-2; D gene ambiguous. Per the germline V gene, CDR1 is SGHDN and CDR2 is FVKESK. CDR3 length: 14 residues. The germline V and J ends were trimmed by 0 bases and 2 bases, with 4 bases remaining between them. The CDR3, as DNA: TGTGCCAGCAGCCAAGATCATAACACCGGGGAGCTGTTTTTT. It translates to CASSQDHNTGELFF.

The chain couples TRBV6-1 to TRBJ1-6; weak D call: TRBD1 (6 bases). Trimming pared 4 bases from V and 7 bases from J, leaving 14 bases between. The CDR3 loop spans 15 amino acids. Germline CDR1 reads MNHNS; CDR2 reads SASEGT. DNA for the CDR3: TGTGCCAGCAGTGGTGGTAGGGGGACGAATTCACCCCTCCACTTT. Translation gives CASSGGRGTNSPLHF.

This clone was observed a single time. The genes are TRBV5-1 and TRBJ1-2; D call uncertain. V was shortened by 5 bases and J by 1 base, with 12 bases between the two germline ends. The CDR3 runs to 14 residues. The germline V gene has CDR1 SGHRS and CDR2 YFSETQ. The CDR3 is CASRSEGDNYGYTF. The CDR3 DNA reads as TGCGCCAGCAGGTCGGAGGGTGATAACTATGGCTACACCTTC. Full variable domain (remainder filled in from reference TRBV5-1 and TRBJ1-2): KAGVTQTPRYLIKTRGQQVTLSCSPISGHRSVSWYQQTPGQGLQFLFEYFSETQRNKGNFPGRFSGRQFSNSRSEMNVSTLELGDSALYLCASRSEGDNYGYTFGSGTRLTVV.

This clone was counted at least ten times. V gene TRBV7-9 combines with J gene TRBJ2-7; 8 nucleotides align to TRBD1. This CDR3 contains 16 residues. Germline CDR1 reads SEHNR; CDR2 reads FQNEAQ (reference sequence). The trim removed 3 bases at V and 5 bases at J, leaving 12 bases unmatched. Here the CDR3 reads CASSFGGQGILHEQYF. The CDR3 nucleotides are TGTGCCAGCAGCTTCGGTGGACAGGGTATTCTTCACGAGCAGTACTTC.

The chain employs TRBV5-1 and TRBJ2-7; D might be TRBD1 (5 bases). CDR3 length equals 14 residues. Trimming left V 2 bases short and J 4 bases short, with 13 bases between. Germline V gives CDR1 SGHRS, CDR2 YFSETQ. The CDR3 nucleotides read TGCGCCAGCAGCTTAACGCCAGGGAATTACGAGCAGTACTTC. This codes for CASSLTPGNYEQYF.